These 21 T cell receptor beta chains originate from one sample sequenced in a study of blood T cell repertoires in COVID-19. The repertoire was sequenced with immunoSEQ multiplex PCR; TCRdb's copy has only in-frame clones and lacks some. This sample has 310,000 or so clones, with around 90% found just once. Sequencing used PBMCs or T cells enriched from blood (not recorded which). The receptors shown here come from a woman in her late teens or twenties with acute COVID-19.

The chain has TRBV7-3 and TRBJ2-3, with 9 bases lining up with TRBD2. Germline V gives CDR1 SGHTA, CDR2 FQGTGA. After removal of 4 bases from V and 1 base from J, the junction contained 9 bases not matched to a gene. The CDR3 is made up of 17 amino acids. The CDR3 spells CASSSYIAGDGTDTQYF. DNA of the CDR3: TGTGCCAGCAGCTCCTATATAGCGGGAGATGGCACAGATACGCAGTATTTT.

This clone was recorded once. This specimen includes other DNA sequences encoding the same CDR3. This chain links TRBV28 with TRBJ2-1; 7 bases fit TRBD2. Looked up from germline, CDR1 is MDHEN and CDR2 is SYDVKM. The CDR3 runs 14 residues. V trimming: 2 bases; J trimming: 7 bases; junction bases outside the gene matches: 5. For the CDR3, the DNA is TGTGCCAGCAGTTTAGCGGGAGCTGGGAATGAGCAGTTCTTC. It encodes CASSLAGAGNEQFF.

V usage is TRBV7-2 and J usage is TRBJ2-1, with TRBD2 identical over 13 bases. Per the germline V gene, CDR1 is SGHTA and CDR2 is FQGNSA. The CDR3 consists of 18 residues. Trimming took 3 bases from V and 2 from J; bases not matched to a gene: 7. Here the CDR3 DNA reads TGTGCCAGCAGCTTCTCCGGAACTAGCGGGAGGGCCTACAATGAGCAGTTCTTC. It specifies CASSFSGTSGRAYNEQFF.

The chain carries TRBV5-1 and TRBJ2-1; a possible D gene is TRBD2 (5 bases). CDR3 length: 15 residues. Trimming took 3 bases from V and 0 from J, leaving 10 bases between them. From germline, CDR1 is SGHRS and CDR2 YFSETQ. This CDR3 reads CASSWTSSSYNEQFF. CDR3 DNA: TGCGCCAGCAGCTGGACTTCGAGCTCCTACAATGAGCAGTTCTTC.

The rearrangement links TRBV15 to TRBJ2-2; D remains unclear. The CDR3 totals 13 residues. Trimming left V 0 bases short and J 5 bases short, with 4 bases between. Germline V CDR1 and CDR2: LNHNV, YYDKDF (reference sequence). Written as DNA, the CDR3 is TGTGCCACCAGCAGAGAACTTACCGGGGAGCTGTTTTTT. Residues: CATSRELTGELFF.

J is TRBJ1-5 and V is TRBV11-2; TRBD1 might be the D (6 bases). There are 14 residues in the CDR3. V was shortened by 7 bases and J by 0 bases, with 10 bases between the two germline ends. Germline loops: CDR1 SGHAT, CDR2 FQNNGV. CDR3 residues: CASTRQASNQPQHF. The CDR3 coding sequence is TGTGCCAGCACAAGACAGGCTAGCAATCAGCCCCAGCATTTT.

CDR3 sequence reads: CAVSRGTGLGEQYF. The CDR3 nucleotides read TGTGCTGTATCGCGGGGGACAGGGCTTGGCGAGCAGTACTTC. The genes are TRBV24-1 and TRBJ2-7; 9 positions match TRBD1. This CDR3 has 14 residues. CDR1 KGHDR and CDR2 SFDVKD come from the germline V gene.

The chain is built from TRBV5-6 and TRBJ1-3; tentatively, D is TRBD1 (6 bases). The CDR3 runs to 16 residues. Germline V gives CDR1 SGHDT, CDR2 YYEEEE. V was pared by 0 bases and J by 2 bases, with 12 bases between. The CDR3 bases are TGTGCCAGCAGCTTGGCGGCGGGGGCCGCTGGAAACACCATATATTTT. The encoded protein is CASSLAAGAAGNTIYF.

The chain combines TRBV19 with TRBJ2-3; TRBD2 is a possible D gene (6 bases). The length of the CDR3 is 13 residues. Germline V gene data show CDR1 as LNHDA and CDR2 as SQIVND (reference sequence). V was cut by 5 bases and J by 5 bases, with 11 bases left in between. This CDR3 reads CASSERGGDTQYF. CDR3 DNA: TGTGCCAGTAGTGAGAGGGGAGGAGATACGCAGTATTTT.

The rearrangement links TRBV28 to TRBJ2-1; 8 nucleotides line up with TRBD2. Germline CDR1 reads MDHEN; CDR2 reads SYDVKM. The CDR3 sequence is 15 residues long. V was clipped by 10 bases and J by 5 bases; unmatched bases: 13. The CDR3 nucleotides are TGTGCCACCAATCAGCGGGAGACAACCCACAATGAGCAGTTCTTC. Translating gives CATNQRETTHNEQFF.

This clone was seen only once. The rearrangement uses TRBV9 and TRBJ1-5; D unclear. Trimming shortened V by 3 bases and J by 4 bases, and 5 bases separated the two germline ends. The CDR3 loop spans 12 amino acids. The germline CDR1 and CDR2 sequences are SGDLS and YYNGEE. CDR3 amino acids: CASSGGNQPQHF. The CDR3 DNA follows: TGTGCCAGCAGCGGCGGGAATCAGCCCCAGCATTTT.

The CDR3 DNA reads as TGTGCCAGCAGCTTTGAGGGGGATCAGCCCCAGCATTTT. It specifies CASSFEGDQPQHF. This chain links TRBV7-2 with TRBJ1-5, with a tentative D call TRBD1 (6 bases). Germline V gene lookup returns CDR1 SGHTA and CDR2 FQGNSA. The CDR3 is 13 amino acids. Trimming took off 3 bases at V and 5 bases at J, with 8 bases between the two ends.

The CDR3 spells CASKRGSTDTQYF. Here the CDR3 DNA reads TGTGCCAGCAAAAGGGGCAGCACAGATACGCAGTATTTT. The rearrangement links TRBV2 to TRBJ2-3; TRBD1 might be the D (5 bases). CDR1 and CDR2 from the germline V gene are SNHLY and FYNNEI. Trimming removed 7 bases at V and 0 bases at J, with 8 bases between. The CDR3 extends over 13 amino acids.

V is TRBV6-5 and J is TRBJ2-1, with TRBD2 matching over 7 bases. CDR3 length equals 15 residues. Germline CDR1 MNHEY, CDR2 SVGAGI. V lost 4 bases, J lost 6 bases, and 9 bases stayed unmatched. This chain's CDR3 is CASSFEGGRANEQFF. The CDR3 coding sequence is TGTGCCAGCAGTTTCGAGGGAGGGCGGGCCAATGAGCAGTTCTTC.

The chain has TRBV5-1 and TRBJ1-2, with a possible D match to TRBD1 (6 bases). Germline V gene lookup returns CDR1 SGHRS and CDR2 YFSETQ. V was cut by 2 bases and J by 2 bases, with 16 bases left in between. CDR3 length: 16 residues. The CDR3 here is CASSLPPTGANYGYTF. In DNA, the CDR3 is TGCGCCAGCAGCTTACCCCCGACAGGAGCCAACTATGGCTACACCTTC.

As DNA, the CDR3 is TGTGCCAGCAGCCCCGGGCGGGGGACAGGGCTGGGGGAGACCCAGTACTTC. Translated: CASSPGRGTGLGETQYF. V and J are TRBV28 and TRBJ2-5; the match to TRBD1 covers 9 bases. V shed 6 bases, J shed 5 bases, and the junction held 16 bases outside the gene matches. The CDR3 has 17 amino acids. The V gene's germline CDR1 is MDHEN and CDR2 SYDVKM.

The CDR3 here is CASSVPVAGEPTIEQFF. The CDR3 nucleotides are TGTGCCAGCAGCGTACCAGTAGCGGGAGAGCCTACAATCGAGCAGTTCTTC. J is TRBJ2-1 and V is TRBV9; the match to TRBD2 covers 9 bases. In germline, CDR1 is SGDLS, CDR2 YYNGEE. The CDR3 contains 17 residues. V lost 1 base to trimming and J lost 10 bases; unmatched junction nucleotides: 15.

This clone has more than one count but fewer than ten. This rearrangement joins TRBV4-2 to TRBJ2-2; 8 bases are shared with TRBD2. The CDR3 extends over 16 amino acids. CDR1 LGHNA and CDR2 YNFKEQ come from the germline V gene. J was trimmed by 5 bases and V by 4 bases; bases with no gene match: 9. The CDR3 loop reads CASSRPGAGETGELFF. CDR3 sequence (DNA): TGTGCCAGCAGCCGTCCAGGAGCGGGAGAAACCGGGGAGCTGTTTTTT.

V and J are TRBV19 and TRBJ2-7; the match to TRBD2 covers 7 bases. V was clipped by 7 bases and J by 3 bases; unmatched bases: 6. CDR1 LNHDA and CDR2 SQIVND come from the germline V gene (reference sequence). The CDR3 length is 13 residues. The CDR3 bases are TGTGCCAGTACGGCTAGCGGACTCTACGAGCAGTACTTC. Translation gives CASTASGLYEQYF. The variable domain in full, with the rest retrieved from reference TRBV19 and TRBJ2-7, is DGGITQSPKYLFRKEGQNVTLSCEQNLNHDAMYWYRQDPGQGLRLIYYSQIVNDFQKGDIAEGYSVSREKKESFPLTVTSAQKNPTAFYLCASTASGLYEQYFGPGTRLTVT.

The chain couples TRBV18 to TRBJ2-2; 14 nucleotides match TRBD2. Germline loops: CDR1 KGHSH, CDR2 LQKENI. With 3 bases clipped from V and 7 bases from J, the junction kept 1 base outside the gene matches. This CDR3 region has 15 residues. The CDR3 spells CASSPGLAGVGELFF. CDR3 nucleotides: TGTGCCAGCTCACCGGGACTAGCGGGAGTCGGGGAGCTGTTTTTT. Full variable domain (rest looked up from reference TRBV18 and TRBJ2-2): NAGVMQNPRHLVRRRGQEARLRCSPMKGHSHVYWYRQLPEEGLKFMVYLQKENIIDESGMPKERFSAEFPKEGPSILRIQQVVRGDSAAYFCASSPGLAGVGELFFGEGSRLTVL.

A single count supports this clone. The junction shows a germline mismatch at one end, possibly a read error. J is TRBJ2-3 and V is TRBV15; weak D call: TRBD2 (6 bases). Per germline, CDR1 LNHNV and CDR2 YYDKDF (reference sequence). The CDR3 runs 13 residues. Written as DNA, the CDR3 is TGTGCCACCAGCAGAGATTGGCGGGATTGGCAGTTTTTT. Its translation: CATSRDWRDWQFF.